Sequencing of this T cell receptor (beta chain) was carried out in a study of T cell changes during pregnancy in multiple sclerosis. There are 15 residues in the CDR3. Germline V gives CDR1 SGHTA, CDR2 FQGNSA. The V and J ends lost 1 base and 6 bases respectively, with 10 bases between them. Assay used: immunoSEQ multiplex PCR; TCRdb lists only in-frame clones, some missing. The sample holds approximately 57,000 clones, around 93% seen once. The TCR originated in a female donor in good health, enrolled as a control in a pregnancy study. The sample consisted of peripheral blood, taken after pregnancy. The chain uses TRBV7-2 and TRBJ1-6, with D tentatively TRBD1 (6 bases). CDR3 nucleotide sequence: TGTGCCAGCAGCTTAGGGGGGCCGACTAATTCACCCCTCCACTTT. Amino acid sequence: CASSLGGPTNSPLHF. The full variable domain, completed using reference TRBV7-2 and TRBJ1-6, is GAGVSQSPSNKVTEKGKDVELRCDPISGHTALYWYRQSLGQGLEFLIYFQGNSAPDKSGLPSDRFSAERTGGSVSTLTIQRTQQEDSAVYLCASSLGGPTNSPLHFGNGTRLTVT.